This T cell receptor beta chain was recovered during a study of blood T cells in healthy people across ages. Study results and caveats: Strong correlation linked observed beta diversity and percent naive T cells.

This clonotype appeared many times. Its specificity is unknown. Sample-barcoded 5' priming and a J-beta primer mix drove a second PCR of about 7 to 12 cycles. Each CDR3 protein is one row after TCRdb ran MiXCR on the 5' RACE reads. The data show 1.5 million or so distinct CDR3 sequences, around 39% seen once. The germline V gene has CDR1 SQVTM and CDR2 ANQGSEA. V lost 4 bases and J lost 1, with 14 bases in between. The CDR3 has 14 amino acids. This TCR derives from a woman aged 18-30 years in good health. The genes are TRBV29-1 and TRBJ2-7; tentatively, D is TRBD2 (6 bases). The sample was blood. As DNA, the CDR3 is TGCAGCGTTGCGCGGGACTCTCAATCCTACGAGCAGTACTTC. Translated: CSVARDSQSYEQYF.